The clone carrying this TCR beta chain was seen many times. CD8+CD4-CCR7+CD45RA+ sorting gave the naive CD8 T cells. Trimming stripped 5 bases from V and 0 bases from J, with 8 bases between. Germline V lookup: CDR1 LNHDA, CDR2 SQIVND (reference sequence). This CDR3 has 15 amino acids. The entry originates in a study of molecular identifiers for immune sequencing clone quantification. In the study overall: Five aliquots were made in replicates from the RNA of 20,000 or 100,000 naive CD8 cells, and four were sequenced.

Each CDR3 protein is one row after TCRdb ran MiXCR on the PCR reads. The sample yields some 65,000 distinct CDR3 sequences, approximately 18% seen once. Sequencing was performed on naive CD8+ T cells from blood, with Jurkat cell RNA spiked in. Subset defined: FACS-sorted CD8+CD4-CCR7+CD45RA+ naive T cells. This chain links TRBV19 with TRBJ2-6; D gene uncertain. This sequence was found in a human donor in good health. Some libraries in this study had Jurkat cell RNA spiked in. DNA for the CDR3: TGTGCCAGTAGTTCTCTAGGCTCTGGGGCCAACGTCCTGACTTTC. Encoded protein: CASSSLGSGANVLTF.